These T cell receptor beta chains were read from a single sample in a study of shared clonotypes between healthy human individuals. Here immunoSEQ multiplex PCR was the method, and the copy in TCRdb shows in-frame clones only, minus some. Of more than 850,000 clones listed, about four fifths are singletons. Sequences were obtained from memory CD4+ T cells from PBMCs. All receptors come from a man between 18 and 35 years old in good health. Some clones in this sample may be carry-over from other donors' samples. The CDR3 runs from the conserved cysteine through the conserved F or W. The D gene is left open where the match is weak. A row's size may be missing; if present it is once, few, many or a size class.

length: 18
J: TRBJ2-2
V: TRBV5-6
size: NA
D: NA
DNA: TGTGCCAGCAGCTTGTACGGGACAGTCGGGGGGAACACCGGGGAGCTGTTTTTT
CDR3: CASSLYGTVGGNTGELFF

length: 15
J: TRBJ2-1
V: TRBV15
size: NA
D: NA
DNA: TGTGCCACCAGCAGAGATCTCGTGTCTTACAATGAGCAGTTCTTC
CDR3: CATSRDLVSYNEQFF

length: 14
J: TRBJ2-7
V: TRBV18
size: NA
D: NA
DNA: TGTGCCAGCTCATCAGGGGTTAGCTCCTACGAGCAGTACTTC
CDR3: CASSSGVSSYEQYF

length: 14
J: TRBJ1-4
V: TRBV2
size: NA
D: NA
DNA: TGTGCCAGCAGTGTGGAGGTTAACCTCGAAAAACTGTTTTTT
CDR3: CASSVEVNLEKLFF

length: 14
J: TRBJ1-1
V: TRBV5-6
size: NA
D: NA
DNA: TGTGCCAGCAGCTTGTGGGGGGGTCGCACTGAAGCTTTCTTT
CDR3: CASSLWGGRTEAFF

length: 15
J: TRBJ2-7
V: TRBV28
size: NA
D: TRBD2
DNA: TGTGCCAGCAGCCTAGTAGCGGGAGATGCCTACGAGCAGTACTTC
CDR3: CASSLVAGDAYEQYF

length: 14
J: TRBJ1-1
V: TRBV5-1
size: NA
D: TRBD1
DNA: TGCGCCAGCAGCACGACAGGGGTCGACACTGAAGCTTTCTTT
CDR3: CASSTTGVDTEAFF

length: 12
J: TRBJ1-2
V: TRBV7-2
size: few
D: TRBD1
DNA: TGTGCCAGCAGCTTACAGGGGGCTGGCTACACCTTC
CDR3: CASSLQGAGYTF

length: 16
J: TRBJ1-2
V: TRBV18
size: NA
D: NA
DNA: TGTGCCAGCTCGAATTTACCGGGACCGCTGAACTATGGCTACACCTTC
CDR3: CASSNLPGPLNYGYTF

length: 13
J: TRBJ2-1
V: TRBV19
size: NA
D: TRBD2
DNA: TGTGCCAGTAGTATAGATCGGGGGGGTGAGCAGTTCTTC
CDR3: CASSIDRGGEQFF

length: 14
J: TRBJ1-5
V: TRBV2
size: NA
D: NA
DNA: TGTGCCAGCAGTGTATGGGGGGCCGATCAGCCCCAGCATTTT
CDR3: CASSVWGADQPQHF

length: 16
J: TRBJ2-5
V: TRBV28
size: many
D: NA
DNA: TGTGCCAGCAGTTCCCCGCCGGGGACGCGACAAGAGACCCAGTACTTC
CDR3: CASSSPPGTRQETQYF

length: 18
J: TRBJ1-4
V: TRBV4-3
size: NA
D: NA
DNA: TGCGCCAGCAGCCGGGGGGCAGCAGGTAGAGTCCCTAATGAAAAACTGTTTTTT
CDR3: CASSRGAAGRVPNEKLFF

length: 13
J: TRBJ1-2
V: TRBV21-1
size: NA
D: NA
DNA: TGTGCCAGCAGAACAGGGCGGTTCTATGGCTACACCTTC
CDR3: CASRTGRFYGYTF

length: 13
J: TRBJ1-2
V: TRBV10-3
size: few
D: NA
DNA: TGTGCCAGCAGCGCGACAGCTAACTATGGCTACACCTTC
CDR3: CASSATANYGYTF

length: 12
J: TRBJ1-2
V: TRBV28
size: NA
D: TRBD1
DNA: TGTGCCAGCAGGGGACAGGGGAGTGGCTACACCTTC
CDR3: CASRGQGSGYTF

length: 15
J: TRBJ2-3
V: TRBV7-7
size: NA
D: TRBD2
DNA: TGTGCCAGCAGCCAGGGGCTAGCGGGAGCAGATACGCAGTATTTT
CDR3: CASSQGLAGADTQYF

length: 15
J: TRBJ2-7
V: TRBV28
size: many
D: TRBD1
DNA: TGTGCCAGCAGTTTAGTTGGGACAGGGACCTACGAGCAGTACTTC
CDR3: CASSLVGTGTYEQYF